The 30 T cell receptor beta chains given below trace back to one sample, sequenced in a study of regulatory T cells in long-lasting Graves disease. Time point defined: newly diagnosed GD, antithyroid drugs for less than 3 months. Making the TCR library involved RNA that had been extracted from PBMCs. Sequencing libraries for TCR beta were prepared with iRepertoire HTBI primers and Arm-PCR of CDR3 regions. MiXCR was run by TCRdb on the multiplex PCR reads, yielding one entry per CDR3 protein. Among 410,000 or so distinct CDR3 sequences, around 14% were seen once, and the ten largest hold approximately 16%. The same data also went into a second study, on T cells in Graves' hyperthyroidism and ophthalmopathy.

The sequences come from peripheral blood mononuclear cells (PBMCs), collected at new diagnosis, from a patient treated with antithyroid drugs. These receptor sequences come from a woman aged 25 to 45 with Graves disease.

This clonotype was counted ten times or more. The chain employs TRBV12-3 or TRBV12-4 and TRBJ2-5, with D unresolved. Trimming removed 3 bases from V and 5 bases from J, with 4 bases in between. CDR3 length: 11 residues. In DNA form, the CDR3 reads TGTGCCAGCAGTTTCGCGGAGACCCAGTACTTC. It is translated as CASSFAETQYF.

V usage is TRBV6-9 and J usage is TRBJ2-1; D tentatively fits TRBD1 or TRBD2 (5 bases each). The CDR3 sequence is 19 residues long. In germline, CDR1 is MNHGY, CDR2 SVAAGI. The V end was cut by 2 bases, the J end by 5 bases, with 25 bases between. CDR3 bases: TGTGCCAGCAGTTATGGGGCTAGGCAAGGGGCACTAGAAAACAATGAGCAGTTCTTC. Its translation: CASSYGARQGALENNEQFF.

This clonotype has ten or more counts. CDR3 amino acids: CAITGSVNYGYTF. Here the CDR3 DNA reads TGTGCCATCACGGGGTCCGTTAACTATGGCTACACCTTC. The chain has TRBV10-3 and TRBJ1-2, with D hard to call. The CDR3 length is 13 residues. The V and J ends lost 7 bases and 1 base respectively, with 10 bases between them. Germline CDR1 and CDR2: ENHRY and SYGVKD.

The rearrangement links TRBV11-3 to TRBJ2-5; 11 nucleotides agree with TRBD2. CDR3 length: 17 amino acids. Per the germline V gene, CDR1 is SGHNT and CDR2 is YENEEA. V trimming: 5 bases; J trimming: 5 bases; junction bases outside the gene matches: 13. The CDR3 DNA sequence: TGTGCCAGCAGCCCCCGGGGTAGCGGGAGGGAAAGTGAGACCCAGTACTTC. This translates into CASSPRGSGRESETQYF.

This clonotype was detected ten times or more. The chain combines TRBV30 with TRBJ1-2; a weak D match, TRBD1 (5 bases). The length of the CDR3 is 14 residues. Germline CDR1 GTSNPN, CDR2 SVGIG (reference sequence). The V and J ends lost 0 bases and 6 bases respectively, with 14 bases between them. The CDR3 is CAWSVMGVRHGYTF. CDR3 bases: TGTGCCTGGAGTGTGATGGGGGTGAGACATGGCTACACCTTC.

This clonotype was found many times. This chain links TRBV14 with TRBJ2-3; D may match TRBD1 or TRBD2 (5 bases each). V was clipped by 8 bases and J by 6 bases, with 12 bases between them. Germline CDR1 and CDR2: SGHDN and FVKESK. CDR3 length: 12 residues. The CDR3 is CASSPGGDTQYF. DNA for the CDR3: TGTGCCAGCTCACCTGGGGGTGATACGCAGTATTTT.

This clonotype occurred many times. The chain has TRBV13 and TRBJ2-1, with 12 nucleotides matching TRBD2. Trimming cost V 5 bases and J 5 bases; bases outside gene matches: 4. In germline, CDR1 is PRHDT, CDR2 FYEKMQ (reference sequence). The CDR3 extends over 15 amino acids. Here the CDR3 DNA reads TGTGCCAGCAGCGACAGACTAGCGGGAGACAATGAGCAGTTCTTC. Amino acids: CASSDRLAGDNEQFF. Using reference TRBV13 and TRBJ2-1 for the parts outside the CDR3, the full variable domain is AAGVIQSPRHLIKEKRETATLKCYPIPRHDTVYWYQQGPGQDPQFLISFYEKMQSDKGSIPDRFSAQQFSDYHSELNMSSLELGDSALYFCASSDRLAGDNEQFFGPGTRLTVL.

This clonotype was picked up many times. The chain combines TRBV12-3 or TRBV12-4 with TRBJ1-3; no reliable D call. This CDR3 is built from 15 residues. The V gene lost 3 bases and the J gene lost 0 bases, with 9 bases spanning the gap. Here the CDR3 DNA reads TGTGCCAGCAGTTTGGGCCGCGCCTCTGGAAACACCATATATTTT. Translating it yields CASSLGRASGNTIYF.

In its sample, this clonotype was seen a few times. V and J are TRBV3-1 and TRBJ2-1; TRBD2 matches at 14 bases. Germline V lookup: CDR1 LGHDT, CDR2 YNNKEL (reference sequence). J lost 7 bases, V lost 4 bases, and 6 bases had no gene match. This CDR3 is built from 16 residues. CDR3 bases: TGTGCCAGCAGCCGACTAGCGGGAGGGAACTGGAATGAGCAGTTCTTC. Translating it yields CASSRLAGGNWNEQFF.

This clonotype was counted many times. V is TRBV4-1 and J is TRBJ2-1; unclear D gene. Germline CDR1 MGHRA, CDR2 YSYEKL. V was shortened by 1 base and J by 1 base, with 11 bases between the two germline ends. The CDR3 has 16 amino acids. CDR3 DNA: TGCGCCAGCAGCCAAGGGGGAACTGTTTCCTACAATGAGCAGTTCTTC. It yields the protein CASSQGGTVSYNEQFF.

In its sample, this clonotype was seen many times. The chain uses TRBV6-1 and TRBJ1-5, with a tentative D call TRBD1 (6 bases). This CDR3 region has 18 residues. Deletions cut 1 base from V and 4 bases from J, with 20 bases between. CDR1 is MNHNS, CDR2 SASEGT, per germline. This CDR3 is CASSEEFWGRRRNQPQHF. The CDR3 DNA is TGTGCCAGCAGTGAAGAATTTTGGGGGCGGCGGAGGAATCAGCCCCAGCATTTT.

The V gene is TRBV20-1, the J gene TRBJ2-1; TRBD1 might be the D (6 bases). Germline CDR1 DFQATT, CDR2 SNEGSKA (reference sequence). V was clipped by 7 bases and J by 6 bases, with 16 bases between them. The CDR3 is 13 amino acids. The DNA of the CDR3 is TGCAGTGTCCCGGGACACAGGCGCAATGAGCAGTTCTTC. It codes for CSVPGHRRNEQFF.

This clonotype was picked up a small number of times. The chain uses TRBV2 and TRBJ2-2; 10 bases match TRBD2. The trim removed 7 bases at V and 0 bases at J, leaving 11 bases unmatched. The length of the CDR3 is 18 residues. CDR1 and CDR2 from the germline V gene are SNHLY and FYNNEI. The CDR3 protein is CASTPGVAGGTNTGELFF. CDR3 coding DNA: TGTGCCAGCACTCCTGGGGTAGCGGGAGGCACGAACACCGGGGAGCTGTTTTTT.

The chain is built from TRBV6-1 and TRBJ1-3, with a tentative D call TRBD1 (6 bases). Germline V lookup: CDR1 MNHNS, CDR2 SASEGT. CDR3 size: 15 residues. Trimming pared 3 bases from V and 2 bases from J, leaving 11 bases between. The CDR3 sequence is CASSDAGGAGNTIYF. CDR3 in DNA: TGTGCCAGCAGTGATGCGGGGGGCGCTGGAAACACCATATATTTT.

The table lists this clonotype with many counts. V gene TRBV11-2 combines with J gene TRBJ1-3, with D perhaps matching TRBD1 (6 bases). The germline gives CDR1 SGHAT, CDR2 FQNNGV. The CDR3 totals 16 residues. V gave up 1 base and J gave up 4 bases, with 14 bases separating them. The DNA of the CDR3 is TGTGCCAGCAGCTTAGCCGGAGGGGGAACCGGAAACACCATATATTTT. It translates to CASSLAGGGTGNTIYF.

This clonotype appeared many times. The V and J genes are TRBV11-2 and TRBJ2-1; the D call may be TRBD1 or TRBD2 (5 bases each). Germline V CDR1 and CDR2: SGHAT, FQNNGV. CDR3 size: 14 residues. With 5 bases removed from V and 6 bases from J, the gap between germline ends came to 14 bases. The CDR3 nucleotides are TGTGCCAGCAGCCCCCCGGGGACCACCAATGAGCAGTTCTTC. As protein: CASSPPGTTNEQFF.

This clonotype was counted a few times. The V and J genes are TRBV6-1 and TRBJ2-6; TRBD1 matches 9 bases. This CDR3 spans 16 amino acids. The germline V gene encodes CDR1 MNHNS and CDR2 SASEGT. V shed 6 bases and J 2 bases; nucleotides not matched to a gene: 5. The CDR3 DNA follows: TGTGCCAGCAGGGACCGGGACAGGGCTGGGGCCAACGTCCTGACTTTC. It specifies CASRDRDRAGANVLTF.

This clonotype was detected only a few times. The J gene is TRBJ1-3, the V gene TRBV6-1; D is perhaps TRBD1 (5 bases). Germline V CDR1 and CDR2: MNHNS, SASEGT. The length of the CDR3 is 14 residues. The V end lost 10 bases, the J end lost 0 bases, and 13 bases lay between the germline ends. Written as DNA, the CDR3 is TGTGCCACCGTTCAGGGTCCCTCTGGAAACACCATATATTTT. This gives the protein CATVQGPSGNTIYF.

This clonotype was seen at least ten times. This chain uses TRBV5-1 with TRBJ2-5; a weak D match, TRBD2 (6 bases). The germline V and J ends were trimmed by 4 bases and 1 base, with 26 bases remaining between them. This CDR3 is built from 19 residues. Germline lookup yields CDR1 SGHRS and CDR2 YFSETQ. For the CDR3, the DNA is TGCGCCAGCAGCCTACCTCGGGCCCCGCAGCGGGTCCTCCAAGAGACCCAGTACTTC. It encodes CASSLPRAPQRVLQETQYF. The full variable domain, its missing parts supplied by reference TRBV5-1 and TRBJ2-5, is KAGVTQTPRYLIKTRGQQVTLSCSPISGHRSVSWYQQTPGQGLQFLFEYFSETQRNKGNFPGRFSGRQFSNSRSEMNVSTLELGDSALYLCASSLPRAPQRVLQETQYFGPGTRLLVL.

There are a few counts of this clonotype. The chain uses TRBV29-1 and TRBJ2-1, with a possible D match to TRBD2 (6 bases). CDR3 length: 12 residues. From germline, CDR1 is SQVTM and CDR2 ANQGSEA. V lost 0 bases, J lost 9 bases, and 9 bases lay in between. CDR3 coding DNA: TGCAGCGTTGAAGAGGGTAGCGGTGAGCAGTTCTTC. Translating it yields CSVEEGSGEQFF.

This clonotype was recorded at least ten times. This chain connects TRBV5-1 to TRBJ1-2; no firm D call. V was cut by 0 bases and J by 5 bases, with 17 bases left in between. CDR1 is SGHRS and CDR2 is YFSETQ in the germline V gene. CDR3 size: 16 residues. The CDR3, as DNA: TGCGCCAGCAGCTTGGGCTTTAGCGGATCCTTATATGGCTACACCTTC. Its protein is CASSLGFSGSLYGYTF.

This clonotype has at least ten counts. This rearrangement joins TRBV5-1 to TRBJ2-7; 7 positions match TRBD1. Losses at the gene ends were 0 bases for V and 0 bases for J; bases not matched to a gene: 3. Germline V CDR1 and CDR2: SGHRS, YFSETQ. The CDR3 covers 15 residues. This CDR3 is CASSLVGGNSYEQYF. The CDR3 nucleotides read TGCGCCAGCAGCTTGGTAGGGGGCAACTCCTACGAGCAGTACTTC.

This clonotype came up many times. The chain recombines TRBV12-3 or TRBV12-4 with TRBJ1-1, with D possibly being TRBD1 (5 bases). The CDR3 covers 12 residues. Trimming cost V 3 bases and J 12 bases, with 14 bases left between them. The DNA for the CDR3 is TGTGCCAGCAGTTTTGGGGCCGCCAAATCTTTCTTT. This translates into CASSFGAAKSFF.

This clonotype came up a few times. The J gene is TRBJ2-3, the V gene TRBV3-1; D is uncertain. Germline V lookup: CDR1 LGHDT, CDR2 YNNKEL (reference sequence). V was clipped by 1 base and J by 4 bases, with 6 bases between them. This CDR3 spans 13 amino acids. CDR3 coding DNA: TGTGCCAGCAGCCAAGGGGGATCAGATACGCAGTATTTT. It translates to CASSQGGSDTQYF.

In this sample, this clonotype turned up a few times. The V gene is TRBV10-3, the J gene TRBJ1-1, with a tentative D call TRBD1 (5 bases). The CDR3 sequence is 13 residues long. Trimming removed 11 bases from V and 0 bases from J, with 13 bases in between. Looked up from germline, CDR1 is ENHRY and CDR2 is SYGVKD. This CDR3 reads CASGSGMNTEAFF. The CDR3 nucleotides read TGTGCCTCGGGGTCAGGGATGAACACTGAAGCTTTCTTT.

The chain is built from TRBV24-1 and TRBJ2-2; D call uncertain. Germline CDR1 reads KGHDR; CDR2 reads SFDVKD. CDR3 length equals 14 residues. Trimming shortened V by 5 bases and J by 4 bases, and 10 bases separated the two germline ends. As DNA, the CDR3 is TGTGCCACCAGTGGCGGATTGGGCACCGGGGAGCTGTTTTTT. This encodes CATSGGLGTGELFF.

This clonotype was seen only a few times. The rearrangement uses TRBV20-1 and TRBJ2-7; 7 nucleotides line up with TRBD1. CDR1 DFQATT and CDR2 SNEGSKA come from the germline V gene (reference sequence). The trim removed 2 bases at V and 2 bases at J, leaving 6 bases unmatched. The CDR3 loop spans 14 amino acids. The CDR3 DNA reads TGCAGTGCTAGATATCGGGACAGAGCCTACGAGCAGTACTTC. Its protein product is CSARYRDRAYEQYF.

This clonotype was counted a few times. The V call is TRBV9, the J call TRBJ2-3; D is undetermined. The germline V gene has CDR1 SGDLS and CDR2 YYNGEE. The CDR3 loop spans 11 amino acids. V was clipped by 0 bases and J by 7 bases, with 3 bases between them. CDR3 in amino acids: CASSVDNTQYF. The DNA of the CDR3 is TGTGCCAGCAGCGTAGACAATACGCAGTATTTT.

A few counts support this clonotype. This chain links TRBV4-1 with TRBJ1-6; D is ambiguous. Trimming left V 0 bases short and J 3 bases short, with 6 bases between. CDR1 MGHRA and CDR2 YSYEKL come from the germline V gene. The CDR3 is made up of 15 amino acids. CDR3 nucleotide sequence: TGCGCCAGCAGCCAAGAGGGTTACTATAATTCACCCCTCCACTTT. Translation: CASSQEGYYNSPLHF.

At least ten counts were recorded for this clonotype. This rearrangement joins TRBV20-1 to TRBJ2-1; 8 nucleotides align to TRBD2. J lost 4 bases, V lost 2 bases, and 7 bases had no gene match. The CDR3 length is 15 residues. Germline V lookup: CDR1 DFQATT, CDR2 SNEGSKA (reference sequence). The CDR3 region is CSARSPLAGYNEQFF. In DNA, the CDR3 is TGCAGTGCTAGAAGCCCGCTAGCGGGTTACAATGAGCAGTTCTTC.